A single sample is the source of the 7 T cell receptor beta chains below, sequenced in a study of cytomegalovirus exposure and HLA in healthy donors (dated by TCRdb to about 2017). Library preparation employed the immunoSEQ multiplex PCR assay. The multiplex PCR relied on a mix of 60 forward primers for TCR Vbeta segments and 13 reverse primers for TCR Jbeta segments. TCRdb limited this immuneACCESS table to in-frame rearrangements with V and J called. A share of clones is missing; checked studies link under half to unresolved V genes, and the rest is unexplained. Here the sample has around 140,000 clones; about 10% occur a single time. The top ten clones comprise approximately 1.9% of the sample. Sequenced sample: PBMCs. These receptor sequences come from a man in his fifties or sixties in good health and CMV-seronegative.

In this sample, this clone turned up a few times. V gene TRBV11-3 combines with J gene TRBJ2-2; D unclear. The V gene lost 0 bases and the J gene lost 2 bases, with 4 bases spanning the gap. The CDR3 totals 14 residues. Germline V lookup: CDR1 SGHNT, CDR2 YENEEA. CDR3 amino acids: CASSLDVNTGELFF. The CDR3 coding sequence is TGTGCCAGCAGCTTAGATGTAAACACCGGGGAGCTGTTTTTT. The full variable domain, completed using reference TRBV11-3 and TRBJ2-2, is EAGVVQSPRYKIIEKKQPVAFWCNPISGHNTLYWYLQNLGQGPELLIRYENEEAVDDSQLPKDRFSAERLKGVDSTLKIQPAELGDSAVYLCASSLDVNTGELFFGEGSRLTVL.

This clone was counted a few times. The rearrangement links TRBV21-1 to TRBJ2-3; the table assigns TRBD2, which was not confirmed against the DNA. TRBV21-1 is tagged as a pseudogene. The CDR3 loop spans 18 amino acids. In DNA form, the CDR3 reads TGTGCCAGCAGCAAAGGGGGTTCTAGCGGGGGAAGCACAGATACGCAGTATTTT. It yields the protein CASSKGGSSGGSTDTQYF.

This clone has more than one count but fewer than ten. This CDR3 is also generated by other DNA sequences in the sample. The chain employs TRBV10-3 and TRBJ1-1; no clear D. The germline V gene has CDR1 ENHRY and CDR2 SYGVKD. CDR3 length equals 12 residues. Between the trimmed V and J ends, which lost 11 bases and 7 bases, there was a span of 17 bases. The CDR3, as DNA: TGTGCCTCTCGCCGGCCAGACTATGAAGCTTTCTTT. It is translated as CASRRPDYEAFF.

In its sample, this clone was seen a few times. The chain has TRBV5-1 and TRBJ1-2; TRBD1 matches 9 bases. Germline V lookup: CDR1 SGHRS, CDR2 YFSETQ. The junction had 9 bases not matched to a gene; V was cut back by 4 bases and J by 8 bases. The CDR3 loop spans 14 amino acids. CDR3 nucleotides: TGCGCCAGCAGCCTGCAACAGGGGGCGTTAGGCTACACCTTC. This sequence encodes CASSLQQGALGYTF. The full variable domain, with the rest looked up from reference TRBV5-1 and TRBJ1-2, is KAGVTQTPRYLIKTRGQQVTLSCSPISGHRSVSWYQQTPGQGLQFLFEYFSETQRNKGNFPGRFSGRQFSNSRSEMNVSTLELGDSALYLCASSLQQGALGYTFGSGTRLTVV.

The chain carries TRBV10-3 and TRBJ1-5; perhaps TRBD1 as D (6 bases). The germline CDR1 and CDR2 sequences are ENHRY and SYGVKD. V lost 4 bases and J lost 6, with 10 bases in between. This CDR3 has 13 residues. CDR3 DNA sequence: TGTGCCATCAGTGCAGGGGTAAGTCAGCCCCAGCATTTT. This gives the protein CAISAGVSQPQHF.

This clone was seen a few times. The chain employs TRBV5-1 and TRBJ2-5, with D maybe TRBD1 (6 bases). The CDR3 length is 16 residues. Germline loops: CDR1 SGHRS, CDR2 YFSETQ. Deletions cut 0 bases from V and 1 base from J, with 13 bases between. DNA for the CDR3: TGCGCCAGCAGCTTGGTTCAGGGGCGAAGCCAAGAGACCCAGTACTTC. It is translated as CASSLVQGRSQETQYF.

This clone has more than one count but fewer than ten. The V and J genes are TRBV2 and TRBJ2-7, with 7 positions matching TRBD1. Germline CDR1 reads SNHLY; CDR2 reads FYNNEI. This CDR3 region has 16 residues. Trimming at V came to 2 bases and at J to 1 base, leaving 8 bases not matched to a gene. Here the CDR3 DNA reads TGTGCCAGCAGTGAAAGTCCACAGGGGATTTCCTACGAGCAGTACTTC. This translates into CASSESPQGISYEQYF.